This T cell receptor (beta chain) was captured by sequencing in a study of CD8 T cells in Susac syndrome. General study results and limits: Only a relatively small number of individuals were included in the TCR sequencing and HLA analysis.

A word on this clonotype: Antigen: not known. Compared with germline, one end of the junction differs, possibly owing to a read error.

The sequenced target, TCR beta, came from blood CD8+ and CD4+ T cells. TEMRA cells were FACS-enriched, with CD8+ and CD4+ T cells isolated negatively. This CDR3 has 16 amino acids. Germline CDR1 reads MDHEN; CDR2 reads SYDVKM. The RNA, about 0.45 to 1 ug, was put through reverse transcription using random hexamers. An immunoSEQ multiplex PCR generated amplified TCR beta CDR3 products spanning 54 Vbeta and 13 Jbeta. One entry per CDR3 protein results from TCRdb running MiXCR on the immunoSEQ multiplex PCR reads. The sample yields about 300,000 distinct CDR3 sequences, roughly 85% seen once. V usage is TRBV28 and J usage is TRBJ2-1; 9 bases are a match to TRBD1. The sample consisted of CD8+ T cells from PBMCs. The source is a human donor with multiple sclerosis. The CDR3 region has the DNA TGTGCCAGCAGTCGCTTGGGGACAGGGCTCTACAATGAGCCGTTCTTC. Its translation: CASSRLGTGLYNEPFF.